The rows below give T cell receptor beta chains drawn from one sample of a study of T-cell memory formation after mild COVID-19. TCRdb re-called the 5' RACE reads through MiXCR, storing one row per CDR3 protein. In the table there are 200,000 to 300,000 distinct CDR3 sequences, roughly 14% of which are singletons. The sequenced sample consisted of PBMCs or a T cell subset sorted from them (not recorded which). The receptors here all came from an adult woman who had mild COVID-19 (a few samples of this study predate the infection). Cell type and time point are not known. CDR3s include the opening cysteine and the closing phenylalanine or tryptophan. The D gene is left open where the match is weak. A clone size is listed for some rows: how often the clone was seen (once, few, many), or a class if it is expanded.

D,V,size,J,DNA,CDR3
NA,TRBV19,NA,TRBJ2-5,TGTGCCACCTCACGGGATGATAGCTGGGGGGTATCAGAGACCCAGTACTTC,CATSRDDSWGVSETQYF
NA,TRBV7-9,few,TRBJ2-3,TGTGCCAGCAGCCAAGCATCCCAGGGGAATCTCACAGATACGCAGTATTTT,CASSQASQGNLTDTQYF
TRBD1,TRBV12-3/TRBV12-4,NA,TRBJ1-1,TGTGCCAGTACAGGGGAAGCTCACACTGAAGCTTTCTTT,CASTGEAHTEAFF
NA,TRBV4-2,NA,TRBJ2-6,TGTGACAGCAGCCAAGACCCCACGTCTGGGGCCAACGTCCTGACTTTC,CDSSQDPTSGANVLTF
NA,TRBV7-3,NA,TRBJ2-2,TGTGCCAGCAGCTTATTGGCGGGGCCCGGGGAGCTGTTTTTT,CASSLLAGPGELFF
NA,TRBV5-1,NA,TRBJ2-5,TGCGCCAGCAGCTTGCCCAGGGTTAACCAAGAGACCCAGTACTTC,CASSLPRVNQETQYF
NA,TRBV7-2,few,TRBJ2-1,TGTGCCAGCAGCCCAGGGGTAGGCTACAATGAGCAGTTCTTC,CASSPGVGYNEQFF
NA,TRBV9,NA,TRBJ2-5,TGTGCCAGCAGCGTAAACACGGGCGAAGGGACCCAGTACTTC,CASSVNTGEGTQYF
NA,TRBV20-1,NA,TRBJ1-2,TGCAGTGCCACAGGCTCCTATGGCTACACCTTC,CSATGSYGYTF
NA,TRBV7-2,few,TRBJ2-3,TGTGCCAGCAGCTTAGAGGGGCTCGGGCAGTATTTT,CASSLEGLGQYF
NA,TRBV20-1,NA,TRBJ2-5,TGCAGTGCTGTCCGGGACTTACAAGAGACCCAGTACTTC,CSAVRDLQETQYF
NA,TRBV7-2,NA,TRBJ2-1,TGTGCCAGCAGCTTAATAGCGCTCAATGAGCAGTTCTTC,CASSLIALNEQFF
NA,TRBV6-2/TRBV6-3,NA,TRBJ2-1,TGTGCCAGCAGTTACTCGATTTGGCCCCTCAATGAGCAGTTCTTC,CASSYSIWPLNEQFF
NA,TRBV9,many,TRBJ2-3,TGTGCCAGCAGCCCTGAGGGGCAGGGTAGAGATACGCAGTATTTT,CASSPEGQGRDTQYF
NA,TRBV18,few,TRBJ2-6,TGTGCCAGCTCACCACGAGTCGGACAGCCTGGGGCCAACGTCCTGACTTTC,CASSPRVGQPGANVLTF
NA,TRBV14,few,TRBJ2-1,TGTGCCAGCAGCCCCACTGGGACTTCCCACAATGAGCAGTTCTTC,CASSPTGTSHNEQFF
NA,TRBV15,NA,TRBJ1-5,TGTGCCACCAGCCCGTCAGGTAGAAGCAATCAGCCCCAGCATTTT,CATSPSGRSNQPQHF